This TCR beta chain was captured by sequencing in a study of cytomegalovirus exposure and HLA in healthy donors. General observations from the study: Testing in vitro showed a few CMV-associated chains specific for CMV antigens.

A word on this clone: Its antigen is currently unknown.

The PCR employed 60 Vbeta primers together with 13 Jbeta primers. The assay was immunoSEQ multiplex PCR, and TCRdb's table has in-frame clones only and misses some. In the table there are approximately 130,000 clones, around 80% of which are singletons. Sequencing was carried out using PBMCs. The sequence was collected from a man younger than 45 in good health and CMV-seronegative.

CDR3 residues: CASSQDMFYEQYF. Here the CDR3 DNA reads TGCGCCAGCAGCCAAGACATGTTCTACGAGCAGTACTTC. The V gene is TRBV4-3, the J gene TRBJ2-7, with D unresolved. Germline CDR1 LGHNA, CDR2 YSLEER. This CDR3 spans 13 amino acids. Trimming stripped 0 bases from V and 3 bases from J, with 6 bases between.